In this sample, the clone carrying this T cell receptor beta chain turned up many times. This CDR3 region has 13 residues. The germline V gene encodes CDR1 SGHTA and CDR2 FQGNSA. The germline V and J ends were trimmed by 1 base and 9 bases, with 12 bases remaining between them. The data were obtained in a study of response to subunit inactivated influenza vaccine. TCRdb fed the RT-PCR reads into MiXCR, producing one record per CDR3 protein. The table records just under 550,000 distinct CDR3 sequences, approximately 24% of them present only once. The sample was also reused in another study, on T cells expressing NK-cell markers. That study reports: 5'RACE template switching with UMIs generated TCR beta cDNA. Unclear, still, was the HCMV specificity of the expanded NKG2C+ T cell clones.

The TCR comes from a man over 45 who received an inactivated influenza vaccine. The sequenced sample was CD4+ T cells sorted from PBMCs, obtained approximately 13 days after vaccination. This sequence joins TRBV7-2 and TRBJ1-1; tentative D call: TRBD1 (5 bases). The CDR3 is CASSLDGSGKAFF. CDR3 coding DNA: TGTGCCAGCAGCTTAGATGGGTCAGGGAAAGCTTTCTTT.